The table lists the clone carrying this T cell receptor (beta chain) with a count of one. This entry comes from a study of blood T cell repertoires in COVID-19. At the level of the study: There were acute and convalescent COVID-19 samples, and they came from the United States, Italy and Spain. T cells, B-cell-depleted T cells, or PBMCs supplied cDNA or gDNA.

Unmatched junction bases numbered 3, after V lost 2 bases and J lost 0 bases. This CDR3 comprises 15 residues. The germline gives CDR1 SGHTA, CDR2 FQGTGA. Per the authors' pipeline: Researchers report that nucleated cell counts were estimated from reference gene primer amplification. Using immunoSEQ multiplex PCR, the repertoire was profiled, and TCRdb retains in-frame clones only, with some absent. V and J calls and clone size are copied from that table; D and trimming were computed from the DNA. The sample gives fewer than 300,000 clones, approximately 85% of which show up once; almost 9.5% is in the top ten.

The chain couples TRBV7-3 to TRBJ1-2, with TRBD1 matching over 7 bases. The TCR comes from a man aged 18 to 35 with active or convalescent COVID-19. Sequenced: peripheral blood. The CDR3 loop reads CASSLGGTANYGYTF. CDR3 sequence (DNA): TGTGCCAGCAGCTTAGGAGGGACAGCTAACTATGGCTACACCTTC.